These 27 T cell receptor beta chains were all obtained from the same sample, sequenced in a study of HIV-infected children after antiretroviral therapy interruption. RNA-based 3' RACE libraries used unique molecular identifiers. From the 3' RACE reads, TCRdb called clonotypes with MiXCR, one entry per CDR3 protein. The sample lists some 40,000 distinct CDR3 sequences, approximately 7% seen once, with about 0.91% in the top ten. As for treatment: PENTA 11 planned treatment interruption arm or continuous ART arm. Here the sequenced sample was CD45RA+ CD4+ T cells from PBMCs, pooled from several time points, taken from a donor given antiretroviral therapy, either interrupted or continuous. Sample subset: naive CD4+ CD45RA+ CD45RO- T cells. These receptors originate from a pool of human donors with HIV.

The chain employs TRBV4-1 and TRBJ2-5; 11 bases match TRBD2. This CDR3 is built from 19 residues. Trimming took 0 bases from V and 0 from J; bases not matched to a gene: 9. Germline V CDR1 and CDR2: MGHRA, YSYEKL. CDR3: CASSQDYSGGVLYQETQYF. The CDR3, as DNA: TGCGCCAGCAGCCAAGATTATAGCGGGGGGGTTCTGTACCAAGAGACCCAGTACTTC.

This clonotype has at least ten counts. This chain joins TRBV6-2 or TRBV6-3 and TRBJ2-7, with D perhaps being TRBD1 or TRBD2 (6 bases each). V lost 2 bases and J 2 bases, leaving 13 bases between the germline ends. CDR3 length: 15 residues. CDR1 and CDR2 from the germline V gene are MNHEY and SVGEGT. CDR3 nucleotides: TGTGCCAGCAGTTACGAATTCGGGGGCCCCTACGAGCAGTACTTC. This codes for CASSYEFGGPYEQYF.

This clonotype showed up many times. The chain joins TRBV28 to TRBJ2-4, with 7 bases lining up with TRBD2. The trim removed 6 bases at V and 9 bases at J, leaving 11 bases unmatched. The germline gives CDR1 MDHEN, CDR2 SYDVKM. This CDR3 region has 14 residues. DNA of the CDR3: TGTGCCAGCAGCCAGACTAGCAATCGTGGCATTCAGTACTTC. This gives the protein CASSQTSNRGIQYF.

This clonotype was observed a few times. This chain joins TRBV3-1 and TRBJ2-2; D call uncertain. This CDR3 contains 14 residues. Trimming left V 1 base short and J 1 base short, with 4 bases between. The germline gives CDR1 LGHDT, CDR2 YNNKEL (reference sequence). CDR3 DNA: TGTGCCAGCAGCCAAGTGAGGAACACCGGGGAGCTGTTTTTT. It yields the protein CASSQVRNTGELFF.

This clonotype has only a few counts. V usage is TRBV15 and J usage is TRBJ2-2; D ambiguous. The V end was cut by 1 base, the J end by 3 bases, with 3 bases between. Germline V lookup: CDR1 LNHNV, CDR2 YYDKDF (reference sequence). The CDR3 has 13 residues. CDR3 protein: CATSRGYTGELFF. The CDR3 DNA is TGTGCCACCAGCAGAGGGTACACCGGGGAGCTGTTTTTT.

This clonotype was seen at least ten times. The V and J genes are TRBV28 and TRBJ1-2; tentative D call: TRBD1 (5 bases). The length of the CDR3 is 13 residues. The ends were cut back, 6 bases at V and 4 bases at J, with 12 bases in the middle. Per germline, CDR1 MDHEN and CDR2 SYDVKM. CDR3 residues: CASRRDRAYGYTF. In DNA form, the CDR3 reads TGTGCCAGCAGGAGGGACCGAGCCTATGGCTACACCTTC.

This clonotype came up many times. One end of the junction does not line up with germline, which may come from a read error. J is TRBJ2-7 and V is TRBV19; perhaps TRBD1 as D (5 bases). Germline V lookup: CDR1 LNHDA, CDR2 SQIVND (reference sequence). This CDR3 region has 13 residues. Here the CDR3 reads CASSIEAGYEQYF. The DNA of the CDR3 is TGTGCCAGCAGTATAGAGGCAGGGTATGAACAGTACTTC.

This clonotype was observed many times. This chain uses TRBV29-1 with TRBJ2-5, with 8 bases that match TRBD1. After removal of 6 bases from V and 3 bases from J, the junction contained 0 bases not matched to a gene. The CDR3 loop spans 11 amino acids. Germline assignment: CDR1 SQVTM and CDR2 ANQGSEA. For the CDR3, the DNA is TGCAGCGTGGACAGGGAAGAGACCCAGTACTTC. Translating it yields CSVDREETQYF.

V gene TRBV11-2 combines with J gene TRBJ1-2, with D possibly TRBD1 on 5 matching bases. The CDR3 runs 15 residues. Trimming removed 2 bases from V and 7 bases from J, with 17 bases in between. Germline V gene data show CDR1 as SGHAT and CDR2 as FQNNGV. CDR3 DNA sequence: TGTGCCAGCAGCTTACACGGCAGGGCGTTAGGTGGCTACACCTTC. Amino acid sequence: CASSLHGRALGGYTF.

This clonotype has at least ten counts. The chain uses TRBV4-1 and TRBJ2-7; TRBD2 aligns across 9 bases. Per the germline V gene, CDR1 is MGHRA and CDR2 is YSYEKL. The CDR3 totals 15 residues. Trimming removed 3 bases from V and 3 bases from J; junction bases left unmatched: 6. CDR3 in DNA: TGCGCCAGCAGCCAGTTAGCGGGAGTGGGCTACGAGCAGTACTTC. Its translation: CASSQLAGVGYEQYF.

This clonotype was recorded many times. The chain has TRBV7-8 and TRBJ2-7; a weak D match, TRBD1 (5 bases). The CDR3 covers 15 residues. The V end was cut by 1 base, the J end by 0 bases, with 10 bases between. CDR1 and CDR2 (germline): SGHVS, FQNEAQ. CDR3 sequence: CASSLVRASSYEQYF. Here the CDR3 DNA reads TGTGCCAGCAGCTTAGTCAGGGCCAGCTCCTACGAGCAGTACTTC.

This clonotype came up many times. The chain uses TRBV28 and TRBJ2-3, with TRBD2 as a possible D gene (5 bases). Trimming pared 5 bases from V and 1 base from J, leaving 13 bases between. The CDR3 is 15 amino acids. CDR1 MDHEN and CDR2 SYDVKM come from the germline V gene. The CDR3 DNA sequence: TGTGCCAGCAGTCCCGGACTCATGCGCACAGATACGCAGTATTTT. It yields the protein CASSPGLMRTDTQYF.

This clonotype was recorded at least ten times. The V and J genes are TRBV5-1 and TRBJ2-2; TRBD1 is a possible D gene (5 bases). Trimming cost V 3 bases and J 5 bases, with 11 bases left between them. The CDR3 is made up of 14 amino acids. Germline V gene sequence: CDR1 SGHRS, CDR2 YFSETQ. This chain's CDR3 is CASSSRRQTGELFF. CDR3 in DNA: TGCGCCAGCAGCTCCCGGCGACAGACCGGGGAGCTGTTTTTT.

This clonotype was observed a few times. V usage is TRBV6-5 and J usage is TRBJ2-1; D is undetermined. The germline CDR1 and CDR2 sequences are MNHEY and SVGAGI. V shed 10 bases and J shed 0 bases, with 16 bases lying between them. The length of the CDR3 is 15 residues. This CDR3 is CATRVALGSYNEQFF. CDR3 coding DNA: TGTGCCACTCGGGTCGCCCTCGGCTCCTACAATGAGCAGTTCTTC.

The table lists this clonotype with many counts. The V call is TRBV7-2, the J call TRBJ2-5, with TRBD2 as a possible D gene (6 bases). The CDR3 has 15 residues. Germline loops: CDR1 SGHTA, CDR2 FQGNSA. V lost 1 base and J lost 1, with 10 bases in between. CDR3 protein: CASSLGAGPQETQYF. The CDR3 region has the DNA TGTGCCAGCAGCTTAGGGGCGGGGCCCCAAGAGACCCAGTACTTC.

This chain joins TRBV28 and TRBJ2-7, with D possibly being TRBD1 (5 bases). The V end lost 1 base, the J end lost 0 bases, and 22 bases lay between the germline ends. This CDR3 spans 19 amino acids. Germline-derived CDR1 and CDR2 are MDHEN and SYDVKM. The CDR3 nucleotides read TGTGCCAGCAGTTTATATCTTTCGATCCAGGGCACTCTCTCCTACGAGCAGTACTTC. This gives the protein CASSLYLSIQGTLSYEQYF.

The table lists this clonotype with many counts. One end of the junction does not line up with germline, which may come from a read error. V usage is TRBV10-3 and J usage is TRBJ2-2; D remains unclear. Germline lookup yields CDR1 ENHRY and CDR2 SYGVKD. CDR3 length: 9 amino acids. The CDR3 sequence is CASVWQLYF. Written as DNA, the CDR3 is TGTGCCAGCGTCTGGCAGCTCTACTTT.

V usage is TRBV13 and J usage is TRBJ1-3, with 9 bases identical to TRBD1. Germline V gene sequence: CDR1 PRHDT, CDR2 FYEKMQ (reference sequence). The CDR3 spans 16 residues. V was pared by 2 bases and J by 4 bases, with 6 bases of the junction left unmatched. The CDR3 is CASSLRRDREGNTIYF. The CDR3 coding sequence is TGTGCCAGCAGCTTACGTCGGGACAGGGAGGGAAACACCATATATTTT.

This clonotype was seen at least ten times. The rearrangement joins TRBV30 to TRBJ2-1, with D maybe TRBD1 (5 bases). In germline, CDR1 is GTSNPN, CDR2 SVGIG (reference sequence). Trimming removed 2 bases at V and 9 bases at J, with 14 bases between. The CDR3 is made up of 13 amino acids. CDR3 in DNA: TGTGCCTGGAGTCTGAACAGGTATGCTGAGCAGTTCTTC. It translates to CAWSLNRYAEQFF.

This clonotype was seen at least ten times. The V gene is TRBV12-3 or TRBV12-4, the J gene TRBJ2-1; D is possibly TRBD2 (5 bases). V dropped 2 bases and J dropped 5 bases, with 16 bases sitting between them. The CDR3 covers 16 residues. CDR3 DNA sequence: TGTGCCAGCAGTTTAAACTCAGGCCGGGGAGACAATGAGCAGTTCTTC. It yields the protein CASSLNSGRGDNEQFF.

Many counts were recorded for this clonotype. V usage is TRBV28 and J usage is TRBJ2-4, with D possibly being TRBD1 (6 bases). The V gene lost 2 bases and the J gene lost 7 bases, with 15 bases spanning the gap. This CDR3 has 15 amino acids. Germline V CDR1 and CDR2: MDHEN, SYDVKM. CDR3 protein: CASSLTGQGKNIQYF. CDR3 bases: TGTGCCAGCAGTTTAACTGGGCAGGGGAAGAACATTCAGTACTTC.

At least ten counts were recorded for this clonotype. This chain joins TRBV30 and TRBJ1-1; D not certain. V lost 0 bases and J lost 8, with 13 bases in between. Per germline, CDR1 GTSNPN and CDR2 SVGIG (reference sequence). The CDR3 covers 13 residues. CDR3 DNA: TGTGCCTGGAGTGTACGGGGTAGGAGGGAAGCTTTCTTT. It specifies CAWSVRGRREAFF.

This clonotype occurred a few times. The V call is TRBV2, the J call TRBJ2-7; weak D call: TRBD2 (5 bases). Germline V lookup: CDR1 SNHLY, CDR2 FYNNEI. The CDR3 sequence is 14 residues long. V lost 6 bases, J lost 3 bases, and 15 bases lay in between. CDR3 region: CASRASPSFYEQYF. CDR3 bases: TGTGCCAGCAGGGCTAGCCCTTCTTTCTACGAGCAGTACTTC.

This clonotype was seen ten or more times. V is TRBV12-3 or TRBV12-4 and J is TRBJ2-2; D is possibly TRBD2 (7 bases). The germline V and J ends were trimmed by 6 bases and 1 base, with 12 bases remaining between them. This CDR3 is 15 amino acids long. The CDR3 nucleotides are TGTGCCAGCAGGGGGAGGGGGGTGAACACCGGGGAGCTGTTTTTT. It codes for CASRGRGVNTGELFF.

The chain employs TRBV6-6 and TRBJ1-6; 7 bases are shared with TRBD1. The germline CDR1 and CDR2 sequences are MNHNY and SVGAGI (reference sequence). J gave up 8 bases and V 7 bases, and 5 bases lay outside the gene matches. The CDR3 sequence is 13 residues long. The CDR3, as DNA: TGTGCCAGCACCCAGGGGGGCGATTCACCCCTCCACTTT. This gives the protein CASTQGGDSPLHF.

This clonotype was detected only a few times. This chain joins TRBV5-1 and TRBJ2-2; 7 bases line up with TRBD1. There are 16 residues in the CDR3. Losses at the gene ends were 0 bases for V and 0 bases for J; bases not matched to a gene: 2. CDR1 and CDR2 from the germline V gene are SGHRS and YFSETQ. The CDR3 sequence: CASSLVGTANTGELFF. Written as DNA, the CDR3 is TGCGCCAGCAGCTTGGTAGGGACAGCGAACACCGGGGAGCTGTTTTTT.

This clonotype was counted many times. The rearrangement links TRBV4-3 to TRBJ2-5; D not resolved. Germline V gives CDR1 LGHNA, CDR2 YSLEER. The CDR3 loop spans 16 amino acids. Trimming pared 0 bases from V and 2 bases from J, leaving 13 bases between. For the CDR3, the DNA is TGCGCCAGCAGCCAAGAGGCATACGGAAGACAAGAGACCCAGTACTTC. Translation: CASSQEAYGRQETQYF.